This entry lists 17 T cell receptor beta chains sequenced from one sample in a study of T cell repertoires in cytomegalovirus infection. What these receptors recognize is not known. One entry per CDR3 protein, called by TCRdb with MiXCR from the reads. The data hold over 45,000 distinct CDR3 sequences, with 21% observed a single time. The material was CD8+ T cells from cultured PBMCs, obtained from culture after CMV antigen stimulation. The source is a human donor in good health (CMV status not recorded). Some clones in this sample may be carry-over from other donors' samples.

V gene TRBV7-3 combines with J gene TRBJ2-5; 12 bases line up with TRBD2. Germline assignment: CDR1 SGHTA and CDR2 FQGTGA. The CDR3 has 17 amino acids. V shed 5 bases and J 2 bases; nucleotides not matched to a gene: 9. CDR3 in amino acids: CASSPGLAGPEQETQYF. CDR3 coding DNA: TGTGCCAGCAGCCCAGGACTAGCGGGGCCCGAACAAGAGACCCAGTACTTC.

This sequence joins TRBV7-2 and TRBJ2-7; 12 bases line up with TRBD2. The CDR3 consists of 14 residues. Per germline, CDR1 SGHTA and CDR2 FQGNSA. Losses at the gene ends were 6 bases for V and 5 bases for J; bases not matched to a gene: 5. The CDR3 DNA reads TGTGCCAGCAGTCTAGCGGGAGGGCCCCACGAGCAGTACTTC. This encodes CASSLAGGPHEQYF.

This clonotype was counted a few times. The chain couples TRBV6-1 to TRBJ2-7, with 8 bases matching TRBD2. V lost 10 bases to trimming and J lost 0 bases; unmatched junction nucleotides: 8. The CDR3 extends over 14 amino acids. The V gene's germline CDR1 is MNHNS and CDR2 SASEGT. The chain's CDR3 is CAISGAGVSYEQYF. In DNA, the CDR3 is TGTGCCATCAGCGGAGCGGGAGTCTCCTACGAGCAGTACTTC.

In its sample, this clonotype was seen many times. V usage is TRBV7-2 and J usage is TRBJ2-1; 14 nucleotides agree with TRBD2. Trimming removed 5 bases from V and 5 bases from J; junction bases left unmatched: 2. Germline V lookup: CDR1 SGHTA, CDR2 FQGNSA. The CDR3 consists of 15 residues. The CDR3 sequence is CASSRLAGGDNEQFF. The CDR3 DNA sequence: TGTGCCAGCAGCCGACTAGCGGGAGGGGACAATGAGCAGTTCTTC.

This clonotype was seen repeatedly, ten times or more. The rearrangement links TRBV28 to TRBJ2-5, with no clear D. V was pared by 3 bases and J by 2 bases, with 7 bases between. Germline V gene lookup returns CDR1 MDHEN and CDR2 SYDVKM. The CDR3 covers 13 residues. The CDR3 coding sequence is TGTGCCAGCAGTTTTATACGACAAGAGACCCAGTACTTC. It translates to CASSFIRQETQYF.

This clonotype was counted a few times. The rearrangement links TRBV7-9 to TRBJ1-4; 10 bases map to TRBD1. CDR3 length: 19 residues. The germline V gene encodes CDR1 SEHNR and CDR2 FQNEAQ (reference sequence). V shed 3 bases and J 8 bases; nucleotides not matched to a gene: 18. The CDR3 spells CASSFTDRGLKFPREKLFF. CDR3 DNA: TGTGCCAGCAGCTTTACCGACAGGGGGCTTAAGTTCCCAAGAGAAAAACTGTTTTTT.

The V gene is TRBV4-3, the J gene TRBJ1-2; TRBD1 is a possible D gene (6 bases). The CDR3 runs 15 residues. Per germline, CDR1 LGHNA and CDR2 YSLEER. Trimming stripped 4 bases from V and 2 bases from J, with 14 bases between. DNA of the CDR3: TGCGCCAGCAGCCCGGCAGGGGTACAAAACTATGGCTACACCTTC. Protein sequence: CASSPAGVQNYGYTF.

This chain connects TRBV19 to TRBJ1-1, with D possibly being TRBD1 (5 bases). The germline V and J ends were trimmed by 6 bases and 8 bases, with 13 bases remaining between them. There are 12 residues in the CDR3. The germline V gene encodes CDR1 LNHDA and CDR2 SQIVND (reference sequence). CDR3 region: CASRPGAGEAFF. The CDR3 DNA reads TGTGCCAGTAGACCCGGGGCGGGCGAAGCTTTCTTT.

Turning to this clonotype: A junction end diverges from the germline sequence, so it may reflect a read error. The V and J genes are TRBV7-9 and TRBJ1-6; D is uncertain. CDR3 length equals 13 residues. Germline lookup yields CDR1 SEHNR and CDR2 FQNEAQ (reference sequence). The CDR3 bases are TGTGCCAGCAGCGAACTACCCAATTCATCCCTCCACTTT. Its translation is CASSELPNSSLHF. Filled out from reference TRBV7-9 and TRBJ1-6, the complete variable domain reads DTGVSQNPRHKITKRGQNVTFRCDPISEHNRLYWYRQTLGQGPEFLTYFQNEAQLEKSRLLSDRFSAERPKGSFSTLEIQRTEQGDSAMYLCASSELPNSSLHFGNGTRLTVT.

The table lists this clonotype with a few counts. CDR3 coding DNA: TGTGCCAGCAGCTTAAGGGGGCGGGACAGCGGCACTGAAGCTTTCTTT. Translation: CASSLRGRDSGTEAFF. The rearrangement links TRBV7-6 to TRBJ1-1; TRBD1 matches 7 bases. CDR3 length: 16 residues. V was pared by 2 bases and J by 4 bases, with 10 bases of the junction left unmatched. Germline CDR1 and CDR2: SGHVS and FNYEAQ.

The chain joins TRBV6-2 or TRBV6-3 to TRBJ2-7, with D unresolved. This CDR3 is built from 10 residues. Germline lookup yields CDR1 MNHEY and CDR2 SVGEGT. V lost 4 bases to trimming and J lost 6 bases, with 4 bases between them. The CDR3 is CASSFPEQYF. As DNA, the CDR3 is TGTGCCAGCAGTTTTCCCGAGCAGTACTTC.

The chain carries TRBV6-2 or TRBV6-3 and TRBJ1-5, with a possible D match to TRBD1 (5 bases). The germline gives CDR1 MNHEY, CDR2 SVGEGT. V lost 2 bases and J 6 bases, leaving 23 bases between the germline ends. The CDR3 consists of 18 residues. The CDR3 sequence: CASSYLWGEEAPIQPQHF. As DNA, the CDR3 is TGTGCCAGCAGTTACCTCTGGGGGGAAGAGGCGCCGATTCAGCCCCAGCATTTT.

As for this clonotype: An end of the junction does not agree with germline; a read error may underlie this. Written as DNA, the CDR3 is TGTGACAGCAGGCCGGGACAACCAACCTACGAGCAGTACTTC. This codes for CDSRPGQPTYEQYF. This chain uses TRBV27 with TRBJ2-7; possible D gene TRBD1, 6 bases. CDR3 length: 14 amino acids. The V gene's germline CDR1 is MNHEY and CDR2 SMNVEV (reference sequence).

This clonotype appeared a single time. The chain employs TRBV7-6 and TRBJ2-1; 9 nucleotides match TRBD1. CDR3 length equals 15 residues. Germline CDR1 reads SGHVS; CDR2 reads FNYEAQ. V lost 4 bases and J lost 5; bases outside the gene matches: 6. CDR3 sequence reads: CASSSRDRENNEQFF. CDR3 sequence (DNA): TGTGCCAGCAGCTCCCGGGACAGGGAAAACAATGAGCAGTTCTTC.

The chain is built from TRBV7-8 and TRBJ1-4; the match to TRBD1 covers 10 bases. V trimming: 4 bases; J trimming: 6 bases; junction bases outside the gene matches: 5. The germline V gene encodes CDR1 SGHVS and CDR2 FQNEAQ. The CDR3 is made up of 15 amino acids. The CDR3 DNA reads TGTGCCAGCAGCTCGTCGACAGGGGGCTATGAAAAACTGTTTTTT. The encoded protein is CASSSSTGGYEKLFF.

This clonotype was counted a few times. The gene calls are TRBV19 and TRBJ2-1; 9 bases line up with TRBD1. This CDR3 is 15 amino acids long. With 7 bases clipped from V and 10 bases from J, the junction kept 14 bases outside the gene matches. Germline V CDR1 and CDR2: LNHDA, SQIVND (reference sequence). The CDR3 DNA reads as TGTGCCAGTACCACGGGACAGGGATTTGTCACAGAGCAGTTCTTC. It is translated as CASTTGQGFVTEQFF.

This clonotype occurred a few times. The CDR3 reads CASSLKSGHYGYTF. The CDR3 DNA is TGTGCCAGCAGCTTAAAGTCAGGGCATTATGGCTACACCTTC. The V call is TRBV7-3, the J call TRBJ1-2, with D possibly TRBD1 on 5 matching bases. The germline V gene encodes CDR1 SGHTA and CDR2 FQGTGA. Trimming stripped 1 base from V and 5 bases from J, with 11 bases between. This CDR3 has 14 residues. The variable domain in full, completed from reference TRBV7-3 and TRBJ1-2, reads GAGVSQTPSNKVTEKGKYVELRCDPISGHTALYWYRQSLGQGPEFLIYFQGTGAADDSGLPNDRFFAVRPEGSVSTLKIQRTERGDSAVYLCASSLKSGHYGYTFGSGTRLTVV.